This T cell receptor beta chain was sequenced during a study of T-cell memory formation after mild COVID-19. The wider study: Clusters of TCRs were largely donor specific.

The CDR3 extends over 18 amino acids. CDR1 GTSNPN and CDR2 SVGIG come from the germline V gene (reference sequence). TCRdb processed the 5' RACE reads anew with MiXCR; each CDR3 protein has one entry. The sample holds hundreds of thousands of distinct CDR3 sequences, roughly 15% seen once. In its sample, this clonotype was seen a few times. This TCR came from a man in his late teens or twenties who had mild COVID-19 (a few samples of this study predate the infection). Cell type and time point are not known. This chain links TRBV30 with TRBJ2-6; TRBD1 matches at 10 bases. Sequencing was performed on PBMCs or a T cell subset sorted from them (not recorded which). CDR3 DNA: TGTGCATTAAGTTGGCGGGGACAGGGGATCTCTGGGGCCAACGTCCTGACTTTC. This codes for CALSWRGQGISGANVLTF.